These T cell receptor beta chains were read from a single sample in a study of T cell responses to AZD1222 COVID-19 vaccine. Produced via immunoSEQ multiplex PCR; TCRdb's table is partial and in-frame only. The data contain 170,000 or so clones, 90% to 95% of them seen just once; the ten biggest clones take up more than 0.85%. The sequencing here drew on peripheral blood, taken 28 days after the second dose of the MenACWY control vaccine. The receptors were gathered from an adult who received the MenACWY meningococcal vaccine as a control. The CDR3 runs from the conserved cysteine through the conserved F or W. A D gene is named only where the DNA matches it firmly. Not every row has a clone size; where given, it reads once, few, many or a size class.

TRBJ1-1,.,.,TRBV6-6,TGTGCCAGTGCCCCGGATGGGACCGCAGGGGCTTTCTTT,CASAPDGTAGAFF
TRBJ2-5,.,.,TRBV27,TGTGCCAGCAGTTTATTCCCACTGACTAGAAGGGAGACCCAGTACTTC,CASSLFPLTRRETQYF
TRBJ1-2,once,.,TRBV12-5,TGTGCTAGTGGCAAACCCCGAGGGCAGGCCCAAACTAACTATGGCTACACCTTC,CASGKPRGQAQTNYGYTF
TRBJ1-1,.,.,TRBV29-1,TGCAGCGTTTCGCAGGGGACGGAAGCTTTCTTT,CSVSQGTEAFF
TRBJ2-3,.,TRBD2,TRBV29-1,TGCAGCGCTGGGGGAGGGTTCCCCACAGATACGCAGTATTTT,CSAGGGFPTDTQYF
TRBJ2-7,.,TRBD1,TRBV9,TGTGCCAGCAGCGCCGGGGGCGGGGGACAGGGAATTTACGAGCAGTACTTC,CASSAGGGGQGIYEQYF
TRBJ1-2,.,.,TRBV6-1,TGTGCCAGCAGTGACACGGGACGTTTTCATGGCTACACCTTC,CASSDTGRFHGYTF
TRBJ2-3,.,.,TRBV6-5,TGTGCCAGCAGTTACTCCTTGGTGTCTAGCACAGATACGCAGTATTTT,CASSYSLVSSTDTQYF
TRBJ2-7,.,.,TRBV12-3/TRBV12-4,TGTGCCAGCAGTTTGAGGGGGAACGAGCAGTACTTC,CASSLRGNEQYF
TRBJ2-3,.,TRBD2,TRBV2,TGTGCCAGCAGTGAAGCGCTCCGGGGGGGCCCGGGAGATACGCAGTATTTT,CASSEALRGGPGDTQYF
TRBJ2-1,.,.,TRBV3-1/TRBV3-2,TGTGCCAGCAGCCAAGGTCCCAATGAGCAGTTCTTC,CASSQGPNEQFF
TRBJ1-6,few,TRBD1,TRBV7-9,TGTGCCAGCAGCTCCCCGGGACAGATGAATTCACCCCTCCACTTT,CASSSPGQMNSPLHF
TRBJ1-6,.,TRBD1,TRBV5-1,TGCGCCAGCAGCTTGGGTTATGACAGGGTGAGTTCACCCCTCCACTTT,CASSLGYDRVSSPLHF
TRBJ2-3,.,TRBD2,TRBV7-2,TGTGCCAGCAGCTCCCCTGCCGGGACTAGCGGGCGGATACAGTATTTT,CASSSPAGTSGRIQYF